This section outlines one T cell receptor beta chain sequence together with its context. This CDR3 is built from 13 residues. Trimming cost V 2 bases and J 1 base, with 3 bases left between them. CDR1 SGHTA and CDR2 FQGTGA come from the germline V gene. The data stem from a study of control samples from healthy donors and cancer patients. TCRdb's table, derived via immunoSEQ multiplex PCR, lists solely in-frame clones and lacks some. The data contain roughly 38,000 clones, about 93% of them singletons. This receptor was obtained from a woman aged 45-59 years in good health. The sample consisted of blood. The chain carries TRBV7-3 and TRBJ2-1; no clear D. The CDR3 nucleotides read TGTGCCAGCAGCTTAGGGTCCTACAATGAGCAGTTCTTC. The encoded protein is CASSLGSYNEQFF.